The 18 T cell receptor beta chains presented below share a single source sample, sequenced in a study of blood T cells in healthy people across ages. A sample-barcoded 5' primer and a J-beta primer mix were used in a second PCR of roughly 6 to 12 cycles. TCRdb called the 5' RACE reads again in MiXCR, with one record for every CDR3 protein. The sample comprises about a million distinct CDR3 sequences, roughly 51% of which are singletons, and roughly a fifth rests with the top ten. Sequenced input: blood. These receptors came from a woman aged 55-70 years in good health.

In its sample, this clonotype was seen once. The chain combines TRBV28 with TRBJ2-4; perhaps TRBD1 as D (6 bases). Germline V gene data show CDR1 as MDHEN and CDR2 as SYDVKM. Trimming took off 3 bases at V and 0 bases at J, with 30 bases between the two ends. The CDR3 sequence is 22 residues long. The CDR3 reads CASSFLRLDVRGVLSAKNIQYF. CDR3 DNA: TGTGCCAGCAGTTTTCTCCGATTGGACGTCAGGGGCGTTCTATCAGCCAAAAACATTCAGTACTTC. The full variable domain, completed using reference TRBV28 and TRBJ2-4, is DVKVTQSSRYLVKRTGEKVFLECVQDMDHENMFWYRQDPGLGLRLIYFSYDVKMKEKGDIPEGYSVSREKKERFSLILESASTNQTSMYLCASSFLRLDVRGVLSAKNIQYFGAGTRLSVL.

In its sample, this clonotype was seen once. A much larger clone differs from this one at a single base, so this may be a read error. The chain uses TRBV11-2 and TRBJ2-5, with 9 bases that match TRBD2. CDR3 length: 14 residues. Germline trimming cut 0 bases from V and 10 bases from J; bases unmatched to any gene: 6. The germline V gene encodes CDR1 SGHAT and CDR2 FQNNGV. In nucleotides, the CDR3 is TGTGCCAGCAGCTTAGATCGCGGGACTAGCAGCCAGTACTTC. Translating gives CASSLDRGTSSQYF. Based on the CDR3 plus reference TRBV11-2 and TRBJ2-5, the full variable domain is EAGVAQSPRYKIIEKRQSVAFWCNPISGHATLYWYQQILGQGPKLLIQFQNNGVVDDSQLPKDRFSAERLKGVDSTLKIQPAKLEDSAVYLCASSLDRGTSSQYFGPGTRLLVL.

J is TRBJ2-3 and V is TRBV28; D may be TRBD1 or TRBD2 (5 bases each). This CDR3 has 17 residues. The germline CDR1 and CDR2 sequences are MDHEN and SYDVKM. Trimming took 3 bases from V and 3 from J, leaving 19 bases between them. CDR3 in DNA: TGTGCCAGCAGTTTCAATCGATGGGGGTATCGGACAGATACGCAGTATTTT. This translates into CASSFNRWGYRTDTQYF.

The CDR3 sequence: CASSLFGEETQYF. The CDR3 DNA reads TGTGCCAGCAGTTTATTTGGTGAAGAGACGCAGTATTTT. J is TRBJ2-3 and V is TRBV27; D remains unclear. Trimming stripped 1 base from V and 9 bases from J, with 11 bases between. The V gene's germline CDR1 is MNHEY and CDR2 SMNVEV (reference sequence). The length of the CDR3 is 13 residues.

This clonotype was observed a single time. One end of the junction is discordant with germline, which a read error may explain. The CDR3 bases are TGTGCCAGTTCACTAAAGACACCTGGGACTATGGAGTACGAGCAGTACTTC. Protein product: CASSLKTPGTMEYEQYF. The rearrangement joins TRBV18 to TRBJ2-7; TRBD2 agrees at 7 bases. CDR1 KGHSH and CDR2 LQKENI come from the germline V gene. The CDR3 is 17 amino acids.

The rearrangement links TRBV20-1 to TRBJ1-2, with D perhaps TRBD1 (5 bases). CDR1 is DFQATT, CDR2 SNEGSKA, per germline (reference sequence). The ends were cut back, 6 bases at V and 4 bases at J, with 12 bases in the middle. The CDR3 runs to 12 residues. In nucleotides, the CDR3 is TGCAGTGCCCGAGGGGCGGGCTATGGCTACACCTTC. This sequence encodes CSARGAGYGYTF.

This sequence joins TRBV18 and TRBJ2-2, with TRBD1 matching 7 bases. The length of the CDR3 is 14 residues. CDR1 and CDR2 from the germline V gene are KGHSH and LQKENI. V was clipped by 8 bases and J by 3 bases; unmatched bases: 6. The CDR3 DNA reads as TGTGCCAGCGCACAGGGGCGGGACACCGGGGAGCTGTTTTTT. Its translation: CASAQGRDTGELFF.

The chain couples TRBV6-5 to TRBJ2-5; D is perhaps TRBD1 or TRBD2 (6 bases each). The germline V and J ends were trimmed by 8 bases and 1 base, with 14 bases remaining between them. This CDR3 is 14 amino acids long. Germline CDR1 and CDR2: MNHEY and SVGAGI. The CDR3 nucleotides are TGTGCCAGCGGCGTTAGGGGGGTCCAAGAGACCCAGTACTTC. As protein: CASGVRGVQETQYF.

This clonotype occurred once. The chain employs TRBV4-2 and TRBJ2-5, with unresolved D. CDR3 length equals 17 residues. The V end lost 0 bases, the J end lost 5 bases, and 19 bases lay between the germline ends. Looked up from germline, CDR1 is LGHNA and CDR2 is YNFKEQ. The CDR3 DNA sequence: TGTGCCAGCAGCCAAGATGCAAGAGACCCCTCTATCGAGACCCAGTACTTC. Protein product: CASSQDARDPSIETQYF.

The chain recombines TRBV15 with TRBJ2-3; D may be TRBD1 (5 bases). V shed 0 bases and J shed 2 bases, with 27 bases lying between them. Germline V gives CDR1 LNHNV, CDR2 YYDKDF (reference sequence). The length of the CDR3 is 21 residues. CDR3 coding DNA: TGTGCCACCAGCAGAGATCTTATTGCTCCGACAGCGACGCTCCACACAGATACGCAGTATTTT. Protein product: CATSRDLIAPTATLHTDTQYF. The entire variable domain, with the rest obtained from reference TRBV15 and TRBJ2-3, is as follows: DAMVIQNPRYQVTQFGKPVTLSCSQTLNHNVMYWYQQKSSQAPKLLFHYYDKDFNNEADTPDNFQSRRPNTSFCFLDIRSPGLGDTAMYLCATSRDLIAPTATLHTDTQYFGPGTRLTVL.

The rearrangement uses TRBV12-3 or TRBV12-4 and TRBJ2-7; D gene uncertain. CDR3 length: 14 residues. V shed 4 bases and J shed 1 base, with 11 bases lying between them. The CDR3 reads CASSSILQSYEQYF. In nucleotides, the CDR3 is TGTGCCAGCAGTTCGATTTTACAGTCCTACGAGCAGTACTTC.

This clonotype was picked up a small number of times. The rearrangement links TRBV27 to TRBJ2-7, with 8 bases identical to TRBD1. The CDR3 consists of 15 residues. CDR1 and CDR2 (germline): MNHEY, SMNVEV (reference sequence). Trimming at V came to 2 bases and at J to 3 bases, leaving 6 bases not matched to a gene. CDR3 coding DNA: TGTGCCAGCAGTTTAATCGAGACAGGGGTCTACGAGCAGTACTTC. Protein product: CASSLIETGVYEQYF.

This clonotype came up a few times. This rearrangement joins TRBV12-3 or TRBV12-4 to TRBJ2-4; 12 bases align to TRBD2. This CDR3 contains 15 residues. V gave up 6 bases and J gave up 3 bases; unmatched junction bases: 3. The CDR3 reads CASRLAGGVKNIQYF. Here the CDR3 DNA reads TGTGCCAGCAGACTAGCGGGAGGCGTCAAAAACATTCAGTACTTC.

This clonotype was seen only a few times. CDR3 sequence reads: CSVENPDRVGFGYTF. The CDR3 bases are TGCAGCGTTGAAAATCCAGACAGGGTTGGGTTTGGCTACACCTTC. The chain is built from TRBV29-1 and TRBJ1-2, with 7 nucleotides matching TRBD1. CDR3 length: 15 amino acids. Germline V gene sequence: CDR1 SQVTM, CDR2 ANQGSEA. V shed 2 bases, J shed 7 bases, and the junction held 13 bases outside the gene matches.

This clonotype was observed a handful of times. The chain is built from TRBV7-3 and TRBJ2-1; TRBD2 matches 10 bases. The V gene's germline CDR1 is SGHTA and CDR2 FQGTGA. The CDR3 runs 14 residues. V shed 5 bases, J shed 9 bases, and the junction held 7 bases outside the gene matches. The CDR3 DNA sequence: TGTGCCAGCAGCCCTCGGACTAGCGGCTTTGAGCAGTTCTTC. This codes for CASSPRTSGFEQFF.

With respect to this clonotype: The junction shows a germline mismatch at one end, possibly a read error. The V and J genes are TRBV15 and TRBJ2-5; 7 bases match TRBD1. Looked up from germline, CDR1 is LNHNV and CDR2 is YYDKDF (reference sequence). The CDR3 consists of 14 residues. The CDR3 loop reads CATSRGDSRETQYF. The CDR3 DNA reads as TGCGCCACCAGCAGAGGGGACAGCCGAGAGACCCAGTACTTC.

There are a few counts of this clonotype. The CDR3 region has the DNA TGTGCCAGCAGCTTATATCACGGGGACTACGAGCAGTACTTC. Translating gives CASSLYHGDYEQYF. The chain has TRBV7-9 and TRBJ2-7; D possibly corresponds to TRBD2 (5 bases). The CDR3 totals 14 residues. The V gene's germline CDR1 is SEHNR and CDR2 FQNEAQ (reference sequence). V was pared by 2 bases and J by 3 bases, with 11 bases between.

The rearrangement uses TRBV18 and TRBJ2-5; 10 nucleotides align to TRBD2. The end of the DNA is better explained by TRBJ2-7, so the J call may be wrong. The CDR3 consists of 19 residues. Germline V gene sequence: CDR1 KGHSH, CDR2 LQKENI. CDR3 in amino acids: CASSPKSGKAGGRHYEQYF. The CDR3 DNA reads as TGTGCCAGCTCACCAAAATCGGGCAAAGCGGGAGGGCGGCACTACGAGCAGTACTTC.